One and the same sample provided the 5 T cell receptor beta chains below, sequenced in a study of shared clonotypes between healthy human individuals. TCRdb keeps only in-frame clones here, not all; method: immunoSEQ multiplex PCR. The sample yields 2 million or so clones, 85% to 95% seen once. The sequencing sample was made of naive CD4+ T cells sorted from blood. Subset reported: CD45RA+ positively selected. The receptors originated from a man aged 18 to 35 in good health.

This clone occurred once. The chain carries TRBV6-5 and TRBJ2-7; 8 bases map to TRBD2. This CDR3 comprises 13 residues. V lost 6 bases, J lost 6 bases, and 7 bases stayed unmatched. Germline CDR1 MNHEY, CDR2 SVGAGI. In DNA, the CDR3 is TGTGCCAGCAGGAAGCGGGAGATCGGCGAGCAGTACTTC. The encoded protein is CASRKREIGEQYF.

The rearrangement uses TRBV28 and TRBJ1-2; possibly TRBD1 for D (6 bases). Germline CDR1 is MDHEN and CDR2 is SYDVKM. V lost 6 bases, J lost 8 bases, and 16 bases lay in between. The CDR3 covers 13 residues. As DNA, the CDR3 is TGTGCCAGCAGGCGCGGCGGGGGCGAAGGCTACACCTTC. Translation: CASRRGGGEGYTF.

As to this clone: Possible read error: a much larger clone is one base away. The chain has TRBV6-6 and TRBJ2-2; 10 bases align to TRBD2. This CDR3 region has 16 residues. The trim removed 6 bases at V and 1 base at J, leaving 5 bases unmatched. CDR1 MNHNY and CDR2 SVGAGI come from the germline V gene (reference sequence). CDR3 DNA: TGTGCCAGCAGACCACGGACTAGCGGGAACACCGGGGAGCTGTTTTTT. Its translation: CASRPRTSGNTGELFF.

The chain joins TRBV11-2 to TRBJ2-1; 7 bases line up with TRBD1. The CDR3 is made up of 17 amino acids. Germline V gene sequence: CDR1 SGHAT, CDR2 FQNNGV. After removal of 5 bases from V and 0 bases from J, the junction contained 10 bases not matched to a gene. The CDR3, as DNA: TGTGCCAGCAGCGCGACCCTCGGGACAGTCTCCTACAATGAGCAGTTCTTC. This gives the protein CASSATLGTVSYNEQFF. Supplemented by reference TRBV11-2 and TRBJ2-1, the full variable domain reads EAGVAQSPRYKIIEKRQSVAFWCNPISGHATLYWYQQILGQGPKLLIQFQNNGVVDDSQLPKDRFSAERLKGVDSTLKIQPAKLEDSAVYLCASSATLGTVSYNEQFFGPGTRLTVL.

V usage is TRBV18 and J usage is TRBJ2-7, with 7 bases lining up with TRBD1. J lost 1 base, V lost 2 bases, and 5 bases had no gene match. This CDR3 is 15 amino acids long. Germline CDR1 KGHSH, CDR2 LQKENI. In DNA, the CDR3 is TGTGCCAGCTCACCAACAGGGGCGATTTCCTACGAGCAGTACTTC. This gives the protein CASSPTGAISYEQYF.